This TCR beta chain was retrieved from a study of T cell repertoires in cytomegalovirus infection. Between the trimmed V and J ends, which lost 0 bases and 6 bases, there was a span of 11 bases. The CDR3 has 14 residues. From germline, CDR1 is MNHGY and CDR2 SAAAGT. A remark on this clonotype: The target antigen is unknown.

TCRdb re-derived calls from the reads in MiXCR, one entry per CDR3 protein. The data show 200,000 or so distinct CDR3 sequences, 35% to 40% seen once. This receptor was taken from a human donor in good health (CMV status not recorded). Some clones in this sample may be carry-over from other donors' samples. Sequencing was performed on CD8+ T cells from cultured PBMCs, taken from culture after CMV antigen stimulation. The chain couples TRBV6-8 to TRBJ1-1; no clear D gene. The CDR3 spells CASSYSETMAEAFF. The CDR3 nucleotides are TGTGCCAGCAGTTACTCGGAGACAATGGCTGAAGCTTTCTTT.